Following are 18 T cell receptor beta chains from one sample sequenced in a study of T-cell reconstitution after alpha-beta-depleted transplantation in children. Unique molecular identifiers were incorporated into the prepared TCRbeta library. TCRdb reprocessed the PCR reads with MiXCR, giving one entry per CDR3 protein. The table records 450,000 to 600,000 distinct CDR3 sequences, about 16% of them present only once. The sample was PBMCs from the stem cell graft donor, taken from the stem cell graft. The receptors shown here come from a human donor who donated a stem cell graft to a child with acute lymphoblastic leukemia.

This clonotype was seen more than once but under ten times. The rearrangement joins TRBV3-1 to TRBJ2-1; a weak D match, TRBD2 (6 bases). V lost 4 bases to trimming and J lost 8 bases, with 18 bases between them. CDR3 size: 15 residues. The germline gives CDR1 LGHDT, CDR2 YNNKEL (reference sequence). Written as DNA, the CDR3 is TGTGCCAGCAGCCTGAATCAGGGACTGTCAGATGAGCAGTTCTTC. This sequence encodes CASSLNQGLSDEQFF.

The V and J genes are TRBV28 and TRBJ2-7; D is possibly TRBD1 (6 bases). V gave up 6 bases and J gave up 4 bases, with 19 bases separating them. This CDR3 is built from 15 residues. The germline CDR1 and CDR2 sequences are MDHEN and SYDVKM. The CDR3 region has the DNA TGTGCCAGCAGCCCGACGACAGGTAGGGAGTACGAGCAGTACTTC. It translates to CASSPTTGREYEQYF.

The rearrangement joins TRBV12-3 or TRBV12-4 to TRBJ1-3; D is possibly TRBD1 (5 bases). V lost 10 bases, J lost 4 bases, and 17 bases lay in between. CDR3 length equals 14 residues. CDR3 amino acids: CATLPGPAGNTIYF. CDR3 bases: TGTGCCACACTCCCGGGACCAGCCGGAAACACCATATATTTT.

This CDR3 reads CASSASGDTQYF. In nucleotides, the CDR3 is TGTGCCAGCAGCGCCTCAGGAGATACGCAGTATTTT. The rearrangement links TRBV9 to TRBJ2-3; D remains unclear. This CDR3 is 12 amino acids long. CDR1 SGDLS and CDR2 YYNGEE come from the germline V gene. V lost 3 bases, J lost 5 bases, and 7 bases lay in between.

This clonotype was observed a few times. The V gene is TRBV7-9, the J gene TRBJ2-5; the D gene could be TRBD1 or TRBD2 (5 bases each). V lost 4 bases, J lost 0 bases, and 12 bases lay in between. The germline V gene has CDR1 SEHNR and CDR2 FQNEAQ (reference sequence). This CDR3 region has 15 residues. The CDR3 reads CASSSQRDDQETQYF. CDR3 DNA sequence: TGTGCCAGCAGCTCCCAGAGGGACGACCAAGAGACCCAGTACTTC.

This clonotype appeared a few times. The V and J genes are TRBV5-1 and TRBJ2-2, with TRBD2 matching 8 bases. CDR1 is SGHRS and CDR2 is YFSETQ in the germline V gene. The CDR3 is 19 residues long. The V and J ends lost 7 bases and 1 base, in that order; junction bases with no gene match: 18. CDR3 DNA sequence: TGCGCCAGCCGAAGTAACCCCCTTACTAGCGGAAAGAACACCGGGGAGCTGTTTTTT. Protein product: CASRSNPLTSGKNTGELFF.

Only a few counts were recorded for this clonotype. The chain joins TRBV7-2 to TRBJ1-2; no reliable D call. From germline, CDR1 is SGHTA and CDR2 FQGNSA. The CDR3 runs 13 residues. V lost 1 base, J lost 8 bases, and 11 bases lay in between. The CDR3 is CASSLGVPLGYTF. The CDR3 DNA sequence: TGTGCCAGCAGCTTAGGTGTCCCACTGGGCTACACCTTC.

The table lists this clonotype with a few counts. The V gene is TRBV6-1, the J gene TRBJ2-5; 8 bases line up with TRBD1. CDR1 MNHNS and CDR2 SASEGT come from the germline V gene. There are 16 residues in the CDR3. Losses at the gene ends were 6 bases for V and 1 base for J; bases not matched to a gene: 10. The CDR3 coding sequence is TGTGCCAGCAGCCCTATCCTCGGACAGGGCCAAGAGACCCAGTACTTC. Its protein is CASSPILGQGQETQYF.

The V and J genes are TRBV6-2 or TRBV6-3 and TRBJ2-7; maybe TRBD2 (6 bases). This CDR3 has 13 amino acids. Trimming removed 5 bases from V and 12 bases from J, with 20 bases in between. The germline CDR1 and CDR2 sequences are MNHEY and SVGEGT. The CDR3 is CASSLTRTTEPYF. In nucleotides, the CDR3 is TGTGCCAGCAGTCTCACCCGGACTACCGAACCGTACTTC.

CDR3: CASSLEGAGSGYTF. CDR3 sequence (DNA): TGCGCCAGCAGCTTGGAGGGAGCTGGGAGTGGCTACACCTTC. The chain is built from TRBV5-1 and TRBJ1-2; unclear D gene. V shed 0 bases and J shed 7 bases, with 13 bases lying between them. The germline gives CDR1 SGHRS, CDR2 YFSETQ. This CDR3 is built from 14 residues. The whole variable domain, filled in from reference TRBV5-1 and TRBJ1-2, reads KAGVTQTPRYLIKTRGQQVTLSCSPISGHRSVSWYQQTPGQGLQFLFEYFSETQRNKGNFPGRFSGRQFSNSRSEMNVSTLELGDSALYLCASSLEGAGSGYTFGSGTRLTVV.

The rearrangement uses TRBV20-1 and TRBJ1-1; the D is unclear. Germline loops: CDR1 DFQATT, CDR2 SNEGSKA (reference sequence). Trimming cost V 6 bases and J 6 bases, with 17 bases left between them. CDR3 length: 13 amino acids. CDR3 in amino acids: CSANWAYGPEAFF. CDR3 bases: TGCAGTGCAAATTGGGCCTACGGACCTGAAGCTTTCTTT.

The chain links TRBV7-6 to TRBJ2-1; tentatively, D is TRBD1 or TRBD2 (5 bases each). Per the germline V gene, CDR1 is SGHVS and CDR2 is FNYEAQ. The CDR3 extends over 13 amino acids. V was pared by 5 bases and J by 6 bases, with 11 bases between. CDR3 in DNA: TGTGCCAGCAGCCCAGGGACCCGCAATGAGCAGTTCTTC. It is translated as CASSPGTRNEQFF.

This chain links TRBV27 with TRBJ1-1; D is possibly TRBD1 (6 bases). Germline V CDR1 and CDR2: MNHEY, SMNVEV (reference sequence). Between the trimmed V and J ends, which lost 5 bases and 4 bases, there was a span of 20 bases. The CDR3 length is 16 residues. Here the CDR3 reads CASSPYRAEGGTEAFF. The CDR3 DNA sequence: TGTGCCAGCAGTCCGTACAGGGCCGAGGGGGGCACTGAAGCTTTCTTT.

This clonotype came up once. V usage is TRBV13 and J usage is TRBJ2-5; weak D call: TRBD1 (6 bases). The CDR3 consists of 13 residues. Germline V CDR1 and CDR2: PRHDT, FYEKMQ (reference sequence). The germline V and J ends were trimmed by 5 bases and 7 bases, with 14 bases remaining between them. The CDR3 nucleotides are TGTGCCAGCAGCCTGGAGGCGACAGGGACCCAGTACTTC. Its translation is CASSLEATGTQYF.

J is TRBJ1-4 and V is TRBV12-3 or TRBV12-4, with TRBD1 matching 11 bases. The CDR3 is 14 residues long. V dropped 1 base and J dropped 9; count of bases not matched to a gene: 1. The CDR3 is CASSLGTGGKKLFF. The CDR3 DNA is TGTGCCAGCAGTTTAGGGACAGGGGGCAAAAAACTGTTTTTT.

V and J are TRBV7-9 and TRBJ1-1, with 8 bases aligning to TRBD1. CDR3 length equals 15 residues. With 9 bases clipped from V and 0 bases from J, the junction kept 9 bases outside the gene matches. Germline CDR1 reads SEHNR; CDR2 reads FQNEAQ (reference sequence). CDR3 sequence reads: CASVIGQGVNTEAFF. In nucleotides, the CDR3 is TGTGCCAGTGTTATAGGACAGGGTGTGAACACTGAAGCTTTCTTT.

The CDR3 here is CASGGRTLTDTQYF. Written as DNA, the CDR3 is TGTGCCAGCGGTGGACGGACCCTCACAGATACGCAGTATTTT. This chain links TRBV6-1 with TRBJ2-3; D not certain. The germline CDR1 and CDR2 sequences are MNHNS and SASEGT. This CDR3 contains 14 residues. The ends were cut back, 8 bases at V and 2 bases at J, with 14 bases in the middle.

The rearrangement joins TRBV19 to TRBJ2-7, with D possibly being TRBD2 (7 bases). The CDR3 covers 15 residues. Germline CDR1 reads LNHDA; CDR2 reads SQIVND (reference sequence). The V and J ends lost 2 bases and 3 bases respectively, with 14 bases between them. The CDR3 sequence: CASSINGGQFYEQYF. DNA of the CDR3: TGTGCCAGTAGTATAAACGGGGGGCAGTTCTACGAGCAGTACTTC.